A selection of T cell receptor beta chains follows, all from one sample in a study of T cell repertoires in cytomegalovirus infection. TCRdb redid the calling of the reads with MiXCR, one entry per CDR3 protein. Altogether approximately 150,000 distinct CDR3 sequences are present, about 6% being singletons, with the ten largest covering 15% to 20%. The sample taken for sequencing was PBMCs. The receptors were gathered from a human donor in good health (CMV status not recorded). Some clones in this sample may be carry-over from other donors' samples. Each CDR3 is given with its conserved first and last residue. A D gene is named only where the DNA matches it firmly. Size is stated for part of the rows, as once, few or many counts, or as a class when the clone is expanded.

J gene | D gene | clone size | V gene | CDR3 DNA | CDR3 protein
TRBJ2-7 | NA | few | TRBV2 | TGTGCCAGCAGTGACGGCCTCCCCTACGAGCAGTACTTC | CASSDGLPYEQYF
TRBJ2-7 | NA | NA | TRBV12-3/TRBV12-4 | TGTGCCAGCAGTCTCACTAGGTACGAGCAGTACTTC | CASSLTRYEQYF
TRBJ1-4 | NA | NA | TRBV25-1 | TGTGCCAACAGTGAATTCCGGGGGGGCCCTAAGGAAAAACTGTTTTTT | CANSEFRGGPKEKLFF
TRBJ2-7 | NA | many | TRBV7-8 | TGTGCCAGCAGCTTGACACGTCTTCCAGCCTACGAGCAGTACTTC | CASSLTRLPAYEQYF
TRBJ1-1 | TRBD1 | many | TRBV7-6 | TGTGCCAGCAGCCCCCAGACAGGGTACAACACTGAAGCTTTCTTT | CASSPQTGYNTEAFF
TRBJ2-1 | NA | many | TRBV5-5 | TGTGCCAGCAGCTTGGTAACAGCAAACAATGAGCAGTTCTTC | CASSLVTANNEQFF
TRBJ1-6 | NA | many | TRBV7-2 | TGTGCCAGCAGCTTAGTCGGGGGGCTTAGCGCCGGCCTCCCCCTCCACTTT | CASSLVGGLSAGLPLHF
TRBJ2-3 | TRBD2 | many | TRBV7-2 | TGTGCCAGCAGCTCCGTAGCGGGGGAGAAAGATACGCAGTATTTT | CASSSVAGEKDTQYF
TRBJ1-2 | NA | few | TRBV7-9 | TGTGCCAGCAGCTTAGCCCTCTATGGCTACACCTTC | CASSLALYGYTF
TRBJ1-1 | TRBD1 | many | TRBV6-2/TRBV6-3 | TGTGCCAGTGGACAGGGGGCGAGCAACACTGAAGCTTTCTTT | CASGQGASNTEAFF
TRBJ1-5 | TRBD1 | NA | TRBV18 | TGTGCCAACTATTCCGGGACAGGGATTCCTCAGCCCCAGCATTTT | CANYSGTGIPQPQHF
TRBJ2-5 | NA | many | TRBV7-2 | TGTGCCAGCAGCTTAGGAGGCTTGCAAGAGACCCAGTACTTC | CASSLGGLQETQYF
TRBJ2-7 | TRBD1 | many | TRBV28 | TGTGCCAGCAGTTTGCCGGGACAGATCTCCTACGAGCAGTACTTC | CASSLPGQISYEQYF
TRBJ2-7 | TRBD1 | many | TRBV7-6 | TGTGCCAGCAGCACTATTCCCGGGACAGGGGATAACGAGCAGTACTTC | CASSTIPGTGDNEQYF
TRBJ1-2 | TRBD1 | NA | TRBV7-9 | TGTGCCAGCAGCTTTCCGGGACAGGGCGATGGCTACACCTTC | CASSFPGQGDGYTF
TRBJ1-2 | NA | few | TRBV4-2 | TGTGCCAGCAGCCAAGACTGGCCGGTGAATGGCTACACCTTC | CASSQDWPVNGYTF
TRBJ2-2 | TRBD2 | NA | TRBV29-1 | TGCAGCGTCGGATGGGGCGGGGGGGCCGGAACCGGGGAGCTGTTTTTT | CSVGWGGGAGTGELFF
TRBJ2-7 | TRBD1 | many | TRBV20-1 | TGCAGTGCTAGATACACAAAACTCGGGACAGCTGCCTACGAGCAGTACTTC | CSARYTKLGTAAYEQYF
TRBJ1-4 | TRBD1 | many | TRBV15 | TGTGCCACCAGCATTGACAGGGGGCCTGAAAAACTGTTTTTT | CATSIDRGPEKLFF
TRBJ2-1 | TRBD2 | few | TRBV13 | TGTGCCAGCAGCTCGGGACTAGCGGGGCTCTACAATGAGCAGTTCTTC | CASSSGLAGLYNEQFF
TRBJ1-2 | NA | few | TRBV3-1 | TGTGCCAGCAGCCAAGTTAAAGATGGCTACACCTTC | CASSQVKDGYTF
TRBJ2-5 | NA | many | TRBV7-9 | TGTGCCAGCGGACGACAGTCACACCAAGAGACCCAGTACTTC | CASGRQSHQETQYF